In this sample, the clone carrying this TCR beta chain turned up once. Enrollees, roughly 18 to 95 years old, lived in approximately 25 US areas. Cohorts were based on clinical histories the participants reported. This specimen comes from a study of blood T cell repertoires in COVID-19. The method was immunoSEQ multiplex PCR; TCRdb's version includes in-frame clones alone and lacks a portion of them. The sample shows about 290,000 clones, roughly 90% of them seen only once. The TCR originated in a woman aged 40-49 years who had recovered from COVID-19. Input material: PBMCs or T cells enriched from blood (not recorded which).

CDR3: CASSGTGGARQPQHF. DNA for the CDR3: TGTGCCAGCAGTGGGACAGGGGGCGCGAGGCAGCCCCAGCATTTT. This chain joins TRBV2 and TRBJ1-5; 11 bases map to TRBD1. This CDR3 is 15 amino acids long. CDR1 is SNHLY and CDR2 is FYNNEI in the germline V gene. Trimming cost V 4 bases and J 7 bases; bases outside gene matches: 6.